The 25 T cell receptor beta chains below were found in one sample sequenced in a study of T cells after somatic rescue of genetic block. Clones were sequenced by immunoSEQ multiplex PCR, and TCRdb holds only the in-frame ones, with some missing. The sample comprises roughly 58,000 clones, roughly 96% of which are singletons, and approximately 0.07% rests with the top ten. Sequencing was carried out using peripheral blood mononuclear cells (PBMCs). All receptors derive from a child younger than two.

This chain uses TRBV5-1 with TRBJ2-1; TRBD2 aligns across 8 bases. CDR1 and CDR2 (germline): SGHRS, YFSETQ. Germline trimming cut 2 bases from V and 3 bases from J; bases unmatched to any gene: 1. The CDR3 is 14 residues long. Here the CDR3 DNA reads TGCGCCAGCAGCTTAGCGGGGGACTACAATGAGCAGTTCTTC. Protein: CASSLAGDYNEQFF.

For this clone: The junction does not match germline at one end; this may be a read error. The chain uses TRBV11-2 and TRBJ2-7; TRBD2 aligns across 8 bases. Germline CDR1 is SGHAT and CDR2 is FQNNGV. This CDR3 spans 14 amino acids. CDR3 region: CASSLARGGYEQYF. The CDR3, as DNA: TGCGCCAGCAGCTTAGCCCGGGGGGGCTACGAGCAGTACTTC.

This chain connects TRBV2 to TRBJ2-7; 7 bases align to TRBD2. The germline gives CDR1 SNHLY, CDR2 FYNNEI. This CDR3 spans 14 amino acids. V shed 4 bases, J shed 3 bases, and the junction held 6 bases outside the gene matches. The CDR3 DNA is TGTGCCAGCAGTGTCCAGCGGGGATACTACGAGCAGTACTTC. Translating gives CASSVQRGYYEQYF.

The V call is TRBV27, the J call TRBJ1-2, with D possibly TRBD1 on 5 matching bases. CDR3 length: 14 residues. V gave up 8 bases and J gave up 4 bases, with 17 bases separating them. The germline V gene encodes CDR1 MNHEY and CDR2 SMNVEV (reference sequence). In nucleotides, the CDR3 is TGTGCCAGCCAACCGGGAGGGGAAGGCTATGGCTACACCTTC. Protein: CASQPGGEGYGYTF.

The chain is built from TRBV18 and TRBJ1-5, with TRBD1 matching 7 bases. The CDR3 has 14 residues. The ends lost 1 base at V and 3 bases at J; junction bases unmatched: 0. Germline V lookup: CDR1 KGHSH, CDR2 LQKENI. The CDR3 DNA reads as TGTGCCAGCTCACCACAGGGGGCCAATCAGCCCCAGCATTTT. This sequence encodes CASSPQGANQPQHF.

The chain recombines TRBV6-7 with TRBJ2-1, with TRBD2 matching 9 bases. TRBV6-7 is an ORF; its function is uncertain. There are 18 residues in the CDR3. The J segment lost 0 bases and the V segment lost 0 bases, leaving 6 bases of the junction unmatched. DNA for the CDR3: TGTGCCAGCAGTTACTCCCGGACTAGCGCAAGCTCCTACAATGAGCAGTTCTTC. Residues: CASSYSRTSASSYNEQFF.

The gene calls are TRBV4-2 and TRBJ2-1; 7 bases line up with TRBD2. Germline V CDR1 and CDR2: LGHNA, YNFKEQ. The CDR3 length is 16 residues. V was clipped by 1 base and J by 2 bases; unmatched bases: 5. The CDR3 coding sequence is TGTGCCAGCAGCCAAGGATTCAGCGGGACCTACAATGAGCAGTTCTTC. As protein: CASSQGFSGTYNEQFF.

The chain carries TRBV4-2 and TRBJ2-2; TRBD2 is a possible D gene (5 bases). Deletions cut 0 bases from V and 4 bases from J, with 18 bases between. The CDR3 spans 18 residues. The V gene's germline CDR1 is LGHNA and CDR2 YNFKEQ. The CDR3 nucleotides are TGTGCCAGCAGCCAAGATCTTCGGCGGCTAGAGGGCACCGGGGAGCTGTTTTTT. Translation gives CASSQDLRRLEGTGELFF.

The rearrangement uses TRBV4-2 and TRBJ1-1; the D gene is possibly TRBD1 (5 bases). Germline V gene lookup returns CDR1 LGHNA and CDR2 YNFKEQ. V lost 1 base and J lost 11, with 14 bases in between. This CDR3 is 13 amino acids long. For the CDR3, the DNA is TGTGCCAGCAGCCAAGGGCAGGGCGGAGCGGCTTTCTTT. It is translated as CASSQGQGGAAFF.

The genes are TRBV29-1 and TRBJ1-3; no clear D. CDR1 and CDR2 from the germline V gene are SQVTM and ANQGSEA. This CDR3 has 14 residues. Trimming left V 2 bases short and J 0 bases short, with 8 bases between. The CDR3 loop is CSVESQVSGNTIYF. DNA for the CDR3: TGCAGCGTTGAAAGTCAGGTCTCTGGAAACACCATATATTTT.

The V gene is TRBV4-3, the J gene TRBJ2-1; 14 bases match TRBD2. CDR1 is LGHNA and CDR2 is YSLEER in the germline V gene. The junction had 1 base not matched to a gene; V was cut back by 1 base and J by 5 bases. This CDR3 has 16 amino acids. CDR3 sequence: CASSQGTSGRNNEQFF. CDR3 nucleotide sequence: TGCGCCAGCAGCCAAGGGACTAGCGGGAGGAACAATGAGCAGTTCTTC.

J is TRBJ2-1 and V is TRBV7-8, with 7 bases aligning to TRBD1. The CDR3 spans 15 residues. After removal of 5 bases from V and 0 bases from J, the junction contained 4 bases not matched to a gene. The germline V gene encodes CDR1 SGHVS and CDR2 FQNEAQ. DNA of the CDR3: TGTGCCAGCAGCCCCGGACAGGTCTCCTACAATGAGCAGTTCTTC. Protein: CASSPGQVSYNEQFF.

The gene calls are TRBV28 and TRBJ2-7, with D possibly being TRBD1 (5 bases). Per germline, CDR1 MDHEN and CDR2 SYDVKM. The V and J ends lost 1 base and 4 bases respectively, with 8 bases between them. CDR3 length: 13 residues. CDR3 nucleotide sequence: TGTGCCAGCAGTTTATTAGGGGTATACGAGCAGTACTTC. Its translation is CASSLLGVYEQYF. Complete variable domain (other parts from reference TRBV28 and TRBJ2-7): DVKVTQSSRYLVKRTGEKVFLECVQDMDHENMFWYRQDPGLGLRLIYFSYDVKMKEKGDIPEGYSVSREKKERFSLILESASTNQTSMYLCASSLLGVYEQYFGPGTRLTVT.

The V call is TRBV10-3, the J call TRBJ2-5; unclear D gene. This CDR3 contains 12 residues. Trimming pared 1 base from V and 0 bases from J, leaving 0 bases between. Germline CDR1 is ENHRY and CDR2 is SYGVKD. CDR3 bases: TGTGCCATCAGTGAGTACCAAGAGACCCAGTACTTC. This sequence encodes CAISEYQETQYF.

J is TRBJ2-3 and V is TRBV10-1, with 10 bases matching TRBD2. V shed 0 bases, J shed 3 bases, and the junction held 21 bases outside the gene matches. This CDR3 region has 22 residues. The germline V gene has CDR1 WNHNN and CDR2 SYGVQD (reference sequence). CDR3 loop: CASSESAQATSGVKNKTDTQYF. The CDR3 region has the DNA TGCGCCAGCAGTGAGTCGGCCCAGGCTACTAGCGGGGTAAAGAATAAAACAGATACGCAGTATTTT.

The V call is TRBV7-2, the J call TRBJ1-5; D unclear. CDR1 SGHTA and CDR2 FQGNSA come from the germline V gene. This CDR3 contains 13 residues. V was trimmed by 5 bases and J by 1 base, leaving 6 bases between them. Here the CDR3 DNA reads TGTGCCAGCAGCATGGACAGCAATCAGCCCCAGCATTTT. Protein product: CASSMDSNQPQHF.

V and J are TRBV4-3 and TRBJ2-5, with TRBD2 identical over 10 bases. CDR1 and CDR2 (germline): LGHNA, YSLEER. This CDR3 region has 17 residues. With 0 bases clipped from V and 3 bases from J, the junction kept 7 bases outside the gene matches. CDR3 in DNA: TGCGCCAGCAGCCAAGAAGGGGGGCTAGCGGGAGAAGAGACCCAGTACTTC. This gives the protein CASSQEGGLAGEETQYF.

The chain combines TRBV23-1 with TRBJ2-7, with 8 bases that match TRBD2. TRBV23-1 is flagged as an ORF with uncertain function. V dropped 2 bases and J dropped 0; count of bases not matched to a gene: 12. The CDR3 contains 18 residues. The CDR3 coding sequence is TGCGCCAGCAGTCAAGTGGTAGCGGGATCCCCAAGCTCCTACGAGCAGTACTTC. Protein sequence: CASSQVVAGSPSSYEQYF.

The chain links TRBV7-9 to TRBJ1-2; D unclear. Trimming removed 1 base from V and 4 bases from J, with 7 bases in between. This CDR3 region has 13 residues. From germline, CDR1 is SEHNR and CDR2 FQNEAQ (reference sequence). CDR3 sequence (DNA): TGTGCCAGCAGCTTAGACACACCCTATGGCTACACCTTC. This sequence encodes CASSLDTPYGYTF.

This rearrangement joins TRBV7-9 to TRBJ1-1; 8 positions agree with TRBD1. CDR1 is SEHNR, CDR2 FQNEAQ, per germline (reference sequence). V shed 6 bases and J 1 base; nucleotides not matched to a gene: 10. This CDR3 contains 16 residues. CDR3 residues: CASSQGAKNGNTEAFF. In DNA, the CDR3 is TGTGCCAGCAGTCAGGGGGCTAAGAATGGGAACACTGAAGCTTTCTTT.

The chain uses TRBV10-3 and TRBJ2-5, with 8 bases fitting TRBD2. After removal of 11 bases from V and 2 bases from J, the junction contained 10 bases not matched to a gene. Germline CDR1 and CDR2: ENHRY and SYGVKD. The CDR3 covers 14 residues. This chain's CDR3 is CAARKGLVQETQYF. The CDR3 nucleotides read TGTGCCGCGAGGAAGGGACTAGTACAAGAGACCCAGTACTTC.

This clone was seen just once. V gene TRBV2 combines with J gene TRBJ2-3; 13 nucleotides agree with TRBD2. The CDR3 is 17 amino acids. The germline V gene has CDR1 SNHLY and CDR2 FYNNEI. Unmatched junction bases numbered 8, after V lost 8 bases and J lost 0 bases. Written as DNA, the CDR3 is TGTGCCAGCTCACCGGGACTAGCGGGAACCAGCACAGATACGCAGTATTTT. Translated, it gives CASSPGLAGTSTDTQYF.

The rearrangement uses TRBV7-3 and TRBJ2-3, with 12 bases matching TRBD1. Germline loops: CDR1 SGHTA, CDR2 FQGTGA. With 2 bases clipped from V and 5 bases from J, the junction kept 2 bases outside the gene matches. The CDR3 extends over 15 amino acids. The CDR3 DNA sequence: TGTGCCAGCAGCTTAGGGACAGGGGGCGAAGATACGCAGTATTTT. Its translation is CASSLGTGGEDTQYF.

The rearrangement links TRBV12-5 to TRBJ2-3; D is ambiguous. The germline V gene encodes CDR1 LGHNT and CDR2 FRNRAP. V lost 4 bases, J lost 4 bases, and 9 bases lay in between. The CDR3 is 13 residues long. CDR3 DNA: TGTGCTAGTGGTTATGGGCAGTCAGATACGCAGTATTTT. Protein sequence: CASGYGQSDTQYF.

This chain uses TRBV5-1 with TRBJ2-7; 10 bases agree with TRBD2. The CDR3 length is 14 residues. Germline trimming cut 1 base from V and 6 bases from J; bases unmatched to any gene: 4. The germline V gene encodes CDR1 SGHRS and CDR2 YFSETQ. CDR3: CASSLPSGSSEQYF. The CDR3 DNA sequence: TGCGCCAGCAGCTTGCCTAGCGGGAGTTCCGAGCAGTACTTC.